This record concerns one T cell receptor beta chain sequence. Its antigen is still unknown. This record comes from a study of blood T cells in healthy people across ages. Findings and limits, study-wide: Estimates drawn from one million T cells were deemed to understate diversity.

Trimming cost V 1 base and J 3 bases; bases outside gene matches: 9. Germline loops: CDR1 DFQATT, CDR2 SNEGSKA (reference sequence). The CDR3 runs to 17 residues. PCR was performed a second time for roughly 7 to 12 cycles using a sample-barcoded 5' primer and a J-beta primer mix. TCRdb called the 5' RACE reads again in MiXCR, with one record for every CDR3 protein. The sample consists of hundreds of thousands of distinct CDR3 sequences, more than 25% of them appearing once. The chain couples TRBV20-1 to TRBJ2-2; 9 bases align to TRBD2. This receptor was obtained from a woman of 80 years or more in good health. The sequenced sample was blood. CDR3 nucleotide sequence: TGCAGTGCTAGAGCGTCTAGCGGGGCAAGGGACACCGGGGAGCTGTTTTTT. This encodes CSARASSGARDTGELFF.